Listed below are T cell receptor beta chains from one sample, sequenced in a study of blood T cell repertoires in COVID-19. TCRdb keeps only in-frame clones here, not all; method: immunoSEQ multiplex PCR. The sample lists 100,000 to 120,000 clones, over 75% occurring once. Sequenced sample: peripheral blood. These receptors were collected from an older woman who had recovered from COVID-19. CDR3s include the opening cysteine and the closing phenylalanine or tryptophan. The order of the fields is clone size, J gene, V gene, D gene, CDR3 DNA, CDR3 protein. A D gene is named only where the DNA matches it firmly. Not every row has a clone size; where given, it reads once, few, many or a size class.

>-|TRBJ1-1|TRBV4-1|-
TGCGCCAGCAGTTGGGACTCCCACACTGAAGCTTTCTTT
CASSWDSHTEAFF
>-|TRBJ2-7|TRBV7-2|-
TGTGCCAGCAGCTTAGCGCGCGGGTCGGCCTACGAGCAGTACTTC
CASSLARGSAYEQYF
>-|TRBJ2-1|TRBV5-1|TRBD2
TGCGCCAGCAGCGCACTAGCGGGGATCTACAATGAGCAGTTCTTC
CASSALAGIYNEQFF
>-|TRBJ2-1|TRBV27|TRBD2
TGTGCCAGCACCTCGATAGCGGGAGTATCTAGCCGGTCCTACAATGAGCAGTTCTTC
CASTSIAGVSSRSYNEQFF
>-|TRBJ2-3|TRBV18|TRBD1
TGTGCCAGCTCGCTTGGACAGGGGGCTGGGGATACGCAGTATTTT
CASSLGQGAGDTQYF
>-|TRBJ1-3|TRBV6-5|-
TGTGCCAGCAGCCTTTCTCGCTCTGGAAACACCATATATTTT
CASSLSRSGNTIYF
>-|TRBJ1-4|TRBV5-1|TRBD1
TGCGCCAGCAGGTCACAGGGGGCGAGTAATGAAAAACTGTTTTTT
CASRSQGASNEKLFF
>-|TRBJ2-5|TRBV4-3|TRBD2
TGCGCCAGCAGCCAAGGACCGAGCGGGGGAAACCAAGAGACCCAGTACTTC
CASSQGPSGGNQETQYF
>-|TRBJ2-1|TRBV5-1|TRBD2
TGCGCCAGCGTAAGACTAGCGGGAGGGTCTTACAATGAGCAGTTCTTC
CASVRLAGGSYNEQFF
>-|TRBJ2-7|TRBV18|-
TGTGCCAGCTCACCGAATCAAGCGTCAAACGAGCAGTACTTC
CASSPNQASNEQYF
>-|TRBJ2-3|TRBV4-1|-
TGCGCCAGCAGCCAATCCGGGACAAGAGATACGCAGTATTTT
CASSQSGTRDTQYF
>-|TRBJ2-1|TRBV20-1|-
TGCAGTGCTAGACTTAACAATGAGCAGTTCTTC
CSARLNNEQFF
>-|TRBJ1-5|TRBV3-1/TRBV3-2|TRBD1
TGTGCCAGCAGCCATCCGGGACAGCAGAATCAGCCCCAGCATTTT
CASSHPGQQNQPQHF
>once|TRBJ1-2|TRBV10-3|-
TGTGCCATCAGTGAGCGGGGAACCTATGGCTACACCTTC
CAISERGTYGYTF
>-|TRBJ1-1|TRBV6-6|TRBD1
TGTGCCAGCAGTTCGCCCGGGACAGGGGTGAACACTGAAGCTTTCTTT
CASSSPGTGVNTEAFF
>-|TRBJ2-7|TRBV18|TRBD2
TGTGCCAGCTCATTCTCGGGGGGGAGTAGCTACGAGCAGTACTTC
CASSFSGGSSYEQYF
>-|TRBJ1-2|TRBV7-8|-
TGTGCCAGCAGCCTCCGGGACAAAGTAAACTATGGCTACACCTTC
CASSLRDKVNYGYTF
>-|TRBJ2-2|TRBV2|-
TGTGCCAGCAGTGAGGGACTGTCTCCCGGGGAGCTGTTTTTT
CASSEGLSPGELFF
>-|TRBJ2-7|TRBV19|-
TGTGCCAGTAGTAGTCGGGACACTTCCTCCTACGAGCAGTACTTC
CASSSRDTSSYEQYF
>-|TRBJ2-7|TRBV29-1|TRBD1
TGCAGCGTTGAGCGACAGGGGAGCTCCTACGAGCAGTACTTC
CSVERQGSSYEQYF
>-|TRBJ2-7|TRBV11-3|TRBD1
TGTGCCAGCAGCCCCTGGACAGGGACCGAGCAGTACTTC
CASSPWTGTEQYF
>-|TRBJ2-7|TRBV7-8|TRBD2
TGTGCCAGCAGCCCGCGGGAGGGCCTCTACGAGCAGTACTTC
CASSPREGLYEQYF
>-|TRBJ1-2|TRBV15|-
TGTGCCACCTCCACGGCAGGCTCTGGCTACACCTTC
CATSTAGSGYTF
>-|TRBJ2-5|TRBV4-3|-
TGCGCCAGCAGCCAAGAGGCATTTTCGCGGGTGCCCAACCAAGAGACCCAGTACTTC
CASSQEAFSRVPNQETQYF
>once|TRBJ2-1|TRBV5-1|TRBD2
TGCGCCAGCAGCTTGAAGCGGGAGGGCCAGGGTGAGCAGTTCTTC
CASSLKREGQGEQFF
>-|TRBJ2-7|TRBV9|-
TGTGCCAGCAGCGTATCCGGACTCTCCTACGAGCAGTACTTC
CASSVSGLSYEQYF
>-|TRBJ2-1|TRBV4-3|TRBD2
TGCGCCAGCAGCCAAGATAGTAGCGGGGGCTACAATGAGCAGTTCTTC
CASSQDSSGGYNEQFF
>-|TRBJ2-3|TRBV19|-
TGTGCCAGTAGTATAGGGTACAGGGTCTATTTT
CASSIGYRVYF
>-|TRBJ1-5|TRBV12-3/TRBV12-4|-
TGTGCCAGCAACAAACACGGGCAGCCCCAGCATTTT
CASNKHGQPQHF
>-|TRBJ1-6|TRBV5-1|-
TGCGCCAGCAGCAGGGAGACCCGGGACTCACATTCACCCCTCCACTTT
CASSRETRDSHSPLHF
>-|TRBJ2-5|TRBV4-2|TRBD2
TGTGCCAGCAGACCCAGCGGGGGAGGTGAGACCCAGTACTTC
CASRPSGGGETQYF
>-|TRBJ1-2|TRBV5-4|TRBD1
TGTGCCAGCAGACCCCCGGGACAGGCCTATGGCTACACCTTC
CASRPPGQAYGYTF
>-|TRBJ1-5|TRBV19|-
TGTGCCAGTAGTTTTGTCACCCTCTGGGGCCAGCCCCAGCATTTT
CASSFVTLWGQPQHF
>-|TRBJ1-5|TRBV28|TRBD1
TGTGCCAGCAGATTGGACAGGACCTTCGGGGAACCCCAGCATTTT
CASRLDRTFGEPQHF
>-|TRBJ1-1|TRBV30|-
TGTGCCTGGAGTGGCACAGGGCTGACTGAAGCTTTCTTT
CAWSGTGLTEAFF
>once|TRBJ2-3|TRBV18|TRBD1
TGTGCCAGCGGCATGGGGACAGGGGGAGATACGCAGTATTTT
CASGMGTGGDTQYF
>-|TRBJ2-7|TRBV18|-
TGTGCCAGCTCACCGTTCGACAGCTACGAGCAGTACTTC
CASSPFDSYEQYF
>-|TRBJ2-1|TRBV5-1|-
TGCGCCAGCAGCTTAACGGGGATGAGCTCCTACAATGAGCAGTTCTTC
CASSLTGMSSYNEQFF
>-|TRBJ2-1|TRBV6-6|TRBD2
TGTGCCAGCAGTTCGAGCGGGGGCCAGTTCTTC
CASSSSGGQFF
>once|TRBJ1-5|TRBV6-1|TRBD1
TGTGCCAGCAGTGGGTTTGGACAGGGGGCGTATAAGCCCCAGCATTTT
CASSGFGQGAYKPQHF
>once|TRBJ1-4|TRBV18|-
TGTGCCAGCTCACGGTCAGGGAGGGAAAAACTGTTTTTT
CASSRSGREKLFF
>-|TRBJ1-2|TRBV18|-
TGTGCCAGCTCAGCCGGATGGGGGCGTGATGGCTACACCTTC
CASSAGWGRDGYTF
>-|TRBJ2-3|TRBV30|-
TGTGCCTGGAGCCCCGTGAGGGCCGGACGAGCCCCGTTTACGCAGTATTTT
CAWSPVRAGRAPFTQYF
>-|TRBJ2-7|TRBV7-9|TRBD2
TGTGCCAGCAGCTTAGCTACTAGCGGGGTCTACGAGCAGTACTTC
CASSLATSGVYEQYF
>-|TRBJ1-3|TRBV21-1|-
TGTGCCAGCAGCGAAAGTCGGGGATGTCGAGGAAACACCATATATTTT
CASSESRGCRGNTIYF
>few|TRBJ1-2|TRBV29-1|-
TGCAGCGTTGCCCAGAGGTATGGCTACACCTTC
CSVAQRYGYTF
>-|TRBJ1-5|TRBV28|TRBD1
TGTGCCAGCAGTCTTACACAGGGGGCCCAGCCCCAGCATTTT
CASSLTQGAQPQHF
>-|TRBJ1-2|TRBV4-3|TRBD1
TGCGCCAGCAGCCAAGATAGACAGGGGGTGGGCTATGGCTACACCTTC
CASSQDRQGVGYGYTF
>-|TRBJ2-3|TRBV23-1|TRBD2
TGCGCCAGCAGTTCGGGGGGACTAGCGGGAGGGCTAGGGGCAGATACGCAGTATTTT
CASSSGGLAGGLGADTQYF
>-|TRBJ1-6|TRBV5-5|-
TGTGCCAGCAGCTTCCCGGATTCACCCCTCCACTTT
CASSFPDSPLHF
>few|TRBJ1-2|TRBV3-1/TRBV3-2|TRBD1
TGTGCCAGCAGACCGTTCGACAGGGGCTATGGCTACACCTTC
CASRPFDRGYGYTF
>-|TRBJ1-2|TRBV6-5|TRBD1
TGTGCCAGCAGTTACACAAGACAGGGGTCTAACTATGGCTACACCTTC
CASSYTRQGSNYGYTF
>-|TRBJ2-2|TRBV7-9|-
TGTGCCAGCAGCTTAGTGGCAGTCACCGGGGAGCTGTTTTTT
CASSLVAVTGELFF
>-|TRBJ2-3|TRBV28|-
TGTGCCAGCAGTTTGGGGGGAGTGGGCACAGATACGCAGTATTTT
CASSLGGVGTDTQYF
>-|TRBJ2-5|TRBV11-3|TRBD1
TGTGCCAGCAGCTCTTCGGGACAGCAAGAGACCCAGTACTTC
CASSSSGQQETQYF
>-|TRBJ1-1|TRBV7-9|-
TGTGCCAGCAGCTTTCAAGCTCGGGAAGCTTTCTTT
CASSFQAREAFF
>-|TRBJ2-3|TRBV3-1/TRBV3-2|TRBD2
TGTGCCAGCAGCCAAGAGTTCGTGCTAGCGGGGGGAGATACGCAGTATTTT
CASSQEFVLAGGDTQYF
>-|TRBJ1-5|TRBV18|TRBD1
TGTGCCAGCTCACCGACAGGGGCAAATCAGCCCCAGCATTTT
CASSPTGANQPQHF
>-|TRBJ1-5|TRBV7-2|TRBD1
TGTGCCAGCAGCCCGGACAGGGTTCAGCCCCAGCATTTT
CASSPDRVQPQHF